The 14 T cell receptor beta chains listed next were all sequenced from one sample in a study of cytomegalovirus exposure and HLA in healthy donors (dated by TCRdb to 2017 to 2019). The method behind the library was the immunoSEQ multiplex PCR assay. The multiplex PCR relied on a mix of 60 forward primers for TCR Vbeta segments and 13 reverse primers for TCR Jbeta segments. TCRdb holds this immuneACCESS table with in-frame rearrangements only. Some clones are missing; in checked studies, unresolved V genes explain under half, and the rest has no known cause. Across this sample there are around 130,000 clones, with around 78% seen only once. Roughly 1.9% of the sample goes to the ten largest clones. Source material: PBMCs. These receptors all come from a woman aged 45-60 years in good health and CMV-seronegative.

The DNA for the CDR3 is TGTGCCAGTAGTCCCTTTGTACGGGGAGGCCACGAGCAGTACTTC. This encodes CASSPFVRGGHEQYF. This rearrangement joins TRBV19 to TRBJ2-7; a weak D match, TRBD2 (6 bases). The CDR3 is made up of 15 amino acids. Germline values: CDR1 LNHDA, CDR2 SQIVND (reference sequence). V was cut by 5 bases and J by 5 bases, with 19 bases left in between. Looking up the rest from reference TRBV19 and TRBJ2-7 gives the full variable domain: DGGITQSPKYLFRKEGQNVTLSCEQNLNHDAMYWYRQDPGQGLRLIYYSQIVNDFQKGDIAEGYSVSREKKESFPLTVTSAQKNPTAFYLCASSPFVRGGHEQYFGPGTRLTVT.

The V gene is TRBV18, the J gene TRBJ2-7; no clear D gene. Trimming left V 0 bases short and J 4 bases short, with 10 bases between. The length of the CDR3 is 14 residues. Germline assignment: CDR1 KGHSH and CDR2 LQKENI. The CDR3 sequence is CASSPPLRVYEQYF. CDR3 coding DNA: TGTGCCAGCTCACCACCTCTCCGGGTTTACGAGCAGTACTTC.

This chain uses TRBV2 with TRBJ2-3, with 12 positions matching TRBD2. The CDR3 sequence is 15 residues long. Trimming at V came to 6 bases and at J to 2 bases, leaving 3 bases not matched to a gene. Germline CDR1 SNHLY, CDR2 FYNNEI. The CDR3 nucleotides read TGTGCCAGCAGGACTAGCGGGAGTCCCACAGATACGCAGTATTTT. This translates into CASRTSGSPTDTQYF. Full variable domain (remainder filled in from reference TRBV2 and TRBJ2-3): EPEVTQTPSHQVTQMGQEVILRCVPISNHLYFYWYRQILGQKVEFLVSFYNNEISEKSEIFDDQFSVERPDGSNFTLKIRSTKLEDSAMYFCASRTSGSPTDTQYFGPGTRLTVL.

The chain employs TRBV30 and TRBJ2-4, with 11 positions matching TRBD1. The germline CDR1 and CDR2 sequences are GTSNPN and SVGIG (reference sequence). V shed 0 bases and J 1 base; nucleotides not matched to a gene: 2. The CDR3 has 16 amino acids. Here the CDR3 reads CAWSVGTGGAKNIQYF. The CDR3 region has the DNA TGTGCCTGGAGTGTGGGGACAGGGGGGGCCAAAAACATTCAGTACTTC.

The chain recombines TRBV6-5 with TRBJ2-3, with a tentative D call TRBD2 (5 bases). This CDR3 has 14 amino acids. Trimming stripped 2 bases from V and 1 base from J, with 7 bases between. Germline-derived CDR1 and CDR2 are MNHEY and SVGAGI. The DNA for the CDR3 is TGTGCCAGCAGTTACGGACTCCGCACAGATACGCAGTATTTT. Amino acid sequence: CASSYGLRTDTQYF.

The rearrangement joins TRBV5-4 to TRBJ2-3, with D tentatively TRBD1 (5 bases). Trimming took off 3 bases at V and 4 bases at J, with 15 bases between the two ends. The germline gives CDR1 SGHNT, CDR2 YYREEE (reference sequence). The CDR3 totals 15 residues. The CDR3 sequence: CASSSRGSASDTQYF. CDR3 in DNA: TGTGCCAGCAGCTCAAGGGGATCTGCTTCAGATACGCAGTATTTT. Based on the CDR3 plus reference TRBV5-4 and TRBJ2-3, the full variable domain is ETGVTQSPTHLIKTRGQQVTLRCSSQSGHNTVSWYQQALGQGPQFIFQYYREEENGRGNFPPRFSGLQFPNYSSELNVNALELDDSALYLCASSSRGSASDTQYFGPGTRLTVL.

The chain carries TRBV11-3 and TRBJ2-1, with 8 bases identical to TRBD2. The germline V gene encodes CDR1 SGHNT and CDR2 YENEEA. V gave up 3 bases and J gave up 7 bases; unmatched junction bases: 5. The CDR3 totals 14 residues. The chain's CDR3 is CASSFSGMSNEQFF. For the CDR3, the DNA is TGTGCCAGCAGCTTTAGCGGGATGAGTAATGAGCAGTTCTTC.

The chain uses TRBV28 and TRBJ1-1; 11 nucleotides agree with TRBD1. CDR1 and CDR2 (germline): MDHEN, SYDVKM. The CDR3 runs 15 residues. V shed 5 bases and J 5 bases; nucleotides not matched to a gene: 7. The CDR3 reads CASSTSGQGATEAFF. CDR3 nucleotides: TGTGCCAGCAGTACGAGCGGACAGGGGGCAACTGAAGCTTTCTTT.

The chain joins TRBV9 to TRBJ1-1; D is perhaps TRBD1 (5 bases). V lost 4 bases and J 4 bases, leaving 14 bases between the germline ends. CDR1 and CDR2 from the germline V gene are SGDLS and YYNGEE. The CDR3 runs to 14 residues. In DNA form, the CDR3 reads TGTGCCAGCAGCCCACAGGCCCGGGCCACTGAAGCTTTCTTT. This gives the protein CASSPQARATEAFF.

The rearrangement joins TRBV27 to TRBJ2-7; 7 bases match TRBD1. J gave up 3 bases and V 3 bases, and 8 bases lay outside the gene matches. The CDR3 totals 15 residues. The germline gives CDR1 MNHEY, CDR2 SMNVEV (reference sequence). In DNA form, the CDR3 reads TGTGCCAGCAGTTTGAACCAAGGGACAGACTACGAGCAGTACTTC. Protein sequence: CASSLNQGTDYEQYF.

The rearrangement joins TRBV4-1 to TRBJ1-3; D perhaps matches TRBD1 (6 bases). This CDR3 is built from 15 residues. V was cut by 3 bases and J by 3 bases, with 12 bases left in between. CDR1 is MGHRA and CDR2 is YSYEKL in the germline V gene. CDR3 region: CASSQNRAGGNTIYF. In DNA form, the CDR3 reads TGCGCCAGCAGCCAGAACAGGGCGGGTGGAAACACCATATATTTT.

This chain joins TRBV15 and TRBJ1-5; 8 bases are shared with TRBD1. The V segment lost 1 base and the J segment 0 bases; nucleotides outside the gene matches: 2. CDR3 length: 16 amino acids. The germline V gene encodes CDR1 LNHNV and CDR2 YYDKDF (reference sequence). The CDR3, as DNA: TGTGCCACCAGCAGAGCGACAGGGGTTAGCAATCAGCCCCAGCATTTT. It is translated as CATSRATGVSNQPQHF.

CDR3 coding DNA: TGTGCCAGCAGCCAAACTAGATCCTACAATGAGCAGTTCTTC. As protein: CASSQTRSYNEQFF. The chain couples TRBV4-2 to TRBJ2-1; TRBD2 is a possible D gene (5 bases). Germline CDR1 LGHNA, CDR2 YNFKEQ. The CDR3 covers 14 residues. The V gene lost 2 bases and the J gene lost 1 base, with 6 bases spanning the gap.

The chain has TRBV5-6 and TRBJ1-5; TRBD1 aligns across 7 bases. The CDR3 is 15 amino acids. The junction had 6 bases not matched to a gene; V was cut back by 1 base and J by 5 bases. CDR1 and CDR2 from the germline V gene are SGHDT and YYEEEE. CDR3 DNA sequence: TGTGCCAGCAGCTTGCAGGCAGGGGGGTATCAGCCCCAGCATTTT. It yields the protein CASSLQAGGYQPQHF.